A single sample is the source of the 2 T cell receptor beta chains below, sequenced in a study of cytomegalovirus exposure and HLA in healthy donors (dated by TCRdb to the late 2010s). Library prep was done by the immunoSEQ multiplex PCR assay. A mixture of 60 forward primers for TCR Vbeta segments and 13 reverse primers for TCR Jbeta segments was used in the multiplex PCR. As stored in TCRdb, this immuneACCESS dataset retains in-frame rearrangements with V and J assigned. A fraction of the clones does not appear; measured against another copy, unresolved V genes explain less than half of the discrepancy, and the remainder lacks a known reason. The sample has 60,000 to 75,000 clones on record, 60% to 75% of them singletons. Of the sample, more than 9.5% falls within the top ten clones. Sequenced sample: PBMCs. Source of these receptors: a woman in her sixties in good health and CMV-seropositive.

V gene TRBV29-1 combines with J gene TRBJ1-5, with 8 nucleotides matching TRBD1. Germline V lookup: CDR1 SQVTM, CDR2 ANQGSEA. Losses at the gene ends were 4 bases for V and 7 bases for J; bases not matched to a gene: 12. This CDR3 has 15 amino acids. CDR3 nucleotide sequence: TGCAGCGTTGCCCTTGGACAGGGACGGGGACAGCCCCAGCATTTT. Its translation: CSVALGQGRGQPQHF.

This clone was recorded a few times. The chain employs TRBV5-6 and TRBJ1-1, with D perhaps TRBD1 (5 bases). Looked up from germline, CDR1 is SGHDT and CDR2 is YYEEEE. V lost 1 base, J lost 1 base, and 8 bases lay in between. The CDR3 runs 14 residues. In DNA form, the CDR3 reads TGTGCCAGCAGCTTGTGGGGCAGGAACACTGAAGCTTTCTTT. This translates into CASSLWGRNTEAFF.